This T cell receptor beta chain was found in a study of blood T cell repertoires in COVID-19. This CDR3 spans 14 amino acids. V gave up 8 bases and J gave up 0 bases; unmatched junction bases: 6. Germline V gene data show CDR1 as MNHEY and CDR2 as SVGAGI. The data were produced by immunoSEQ multiplex PCR, yet TCRdb's version contains in-frame clones alone and is incomplete. The table shows about 260,000 clones, with around nine tenths occurring only once. This sequence was found in a young woman with COVID-19, enrolled during active disease. Sequencing was carried out using peripheral blood. The chain combines TRBV6-5 with TRBJ2-7, with TRBD2 matching over 8 bases. DNA for the CDR3: TGTGCCAGCGTTAAGCGGGGGAGCTCCTACGAGCAGTACTTC. This sequence encodes CASVKRGSSYEQYF.